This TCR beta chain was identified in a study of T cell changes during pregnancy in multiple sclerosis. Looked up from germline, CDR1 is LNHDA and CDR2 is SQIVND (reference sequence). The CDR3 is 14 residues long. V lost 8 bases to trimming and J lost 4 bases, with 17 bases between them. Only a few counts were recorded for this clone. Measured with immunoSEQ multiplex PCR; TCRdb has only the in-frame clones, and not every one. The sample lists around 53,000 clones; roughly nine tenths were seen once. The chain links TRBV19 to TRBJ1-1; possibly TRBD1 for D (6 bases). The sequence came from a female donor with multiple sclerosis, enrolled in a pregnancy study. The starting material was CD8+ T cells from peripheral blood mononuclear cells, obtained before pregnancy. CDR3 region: CASSAGVTGTEAFF. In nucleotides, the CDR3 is TGTGCCAGTTCAGCAGGGGTTACCGGCACTGAAGCTTTCTTT.